These 29 T cell receptor beta chains share one sample of origin, sequenced in a study of CD8+ T cells in alopecia areata. RNA was isolated and reverse transcribed to cDNA, the sequencing template. TCRdb's table, derived via immunoSEQ multiplex PCR, lists solely in-frame clones and lacks some. The sample yields approximately 130,000 clones, 40% to 55% seen once. The sample comprised NKG2D-low CD8+ T cells sorted from blood. These receptors all come from a human donor with alopecia areata.

The rearrangement joins TRBV30 to TRBJ2-1; 8 bases align to TRBD2. V lost 3 bases and J lost 5; bases outside the gene matches: 3. Germline CDR1 GTSNPN, CDR2 SVGIG (reference sequence). This CDR3 has 13 residues. For the CDR3, the DNA is TGTGCCTGGAGACATAGCGGGAACAATGAGCAGTTCTTC. Protein: CAWRHSGNNEQFF.

V is TRBV27 and J is TRBJ1-1; D not resolved. CDR1 MNHEY and CDR2 SMNVEV come from the germline V gene (reference sequence). The V end was cut by 5 bases, the J end by 8 bases, with 18 bases between. This CDR3 comprises 14 residues. The CDR3, as DNA: TGTGCCAGCAGTCTAGCCGGTCCGACGAGCGAAGCTTTCTTT. Amino acids: CASSLAGPTSEAFF.

The V call is TRBV29-1, the J call TRBJ2-1; 8 bases map to TRBD2. There are 12 residues in the CDR3. Germline trimming cut 8 bases from V and 5 bases from J; bases unmatched to any gene: 5. Germline CDR1 SQVTM, CDR2 ANQGSEA. The CDR3 here is CSSREGDNEQFF. DNA for the CDR3: TGCAGCTCCCGGGAGGGAGACAATGAGCAGTTCTTC.

The CDR3 region is CSTLGGQGENEQFF. Here the CDR3 DNA reads TGCAGCACCCTAGGCGGACAGGGGGAAAATGAGCAGTTCTTC. The chain employs TRBV29-1 and TRBJ2-1; 10 bases match TRBD1. This CDR3 has 14 amino acids. V was pared by 8 bases and J by 7 bases, with 11 bases of the junction left unmatched. Germline assignment: CDR1 SQVTM and CDR2 ANQGSEA.

This clone has only a few counts. The CDR3 DNA follows: TGCAGCGTTGAACCAGCGGGACTAGCGGACAATGAGCAGTTCTTC. This translates into CSVEPAGLADNEQFF. The rearrangement links TRBV29-1 to TRBJ2-1, with TRBD2 identical over 11 bases. The V segment lost 2 bases and the J segment 5 bases; nucleotides outside the gene matches: 5. Germline CDR1 SQVTM, CDR2 ANQGSEA. The CDR3 extends over 15 amino acids.

The chain employs TRBV4-1 and TRBJ2-7; 9 positions match TRBD2. This CDR3 comprises 15 residues. Trimming removed 1 base from V and 2 bases from J; junction bases left unmatched: 3. Germline CDR1 MGHRA, CDR2 YSYEKL. The CDR3 nucleotides read TGCGCCAGCAGCCAAGGAGGGACTAGCACCTACGAGCAGTACTTC. As protein: CASSQGGTSTYEQYF.

About this clone itself: The sample contains more than one DNA sequence encoding this CDR3. The chain recombines TRBV14 with TRBJ2-3; D is undetermined. The CDR3 length is 11 residues. CDR1 and CDR2 from the germline V gene are SGHDN and FVKESK. Trimming pared 3 bases from V and 6 bases from J, leaving 4 bases between. The CDR3 sequence: CASSQSDTQYF. In DNA, the CDR3 is TGTGCCAGCAGCCAGTCCGATACGCAGTATTTT.

This clone was found a few times. In nucleotides, the CDR3 is TGCAGCGTTGAAGCCTCGGGCATCTCCTACGAGCAGTACTTC. Translation gives CSVEASGISYEQYF. This sequence joins TRBV29-1 and TRBJ2-7, with D hard to call. V was clipped by 1 base and J by 0 bases, with 10 bases between them. In germline, CDR1 is SQVTM, CDR2 ANQGSEA. This CDR3 has 14 amino acids.

This clone turned up a few times. CDR3 sequence: CSVRITGLGGELFF. The DNA for the CDR3 is TGCAGCGTTAGAATTACAGGGCTGGGCGGGGAGCTGTTTTTT. V gene TRBV29-1 combines with J gene TRBJ2-2; tentative D call: TRBD1 (6 bases). Germline CDR1 is SQVTM and CDR2 is ANQGSEA. This CDR3 has 14 residues. V lost 5 bases, J lost 7 bases, and 17 bases lay in between.

The chain joins TRBV11-2 to TRBJ2-1; 8 bases agree with TRBD2. Unmatched junction bases numbered 3, after V lost 5 bases and J lost 9 bases. Germline V gene sequence: CDR1 SGHAT, CDR2 FQNNGV. The CDR3 has 12 amino acids. Here the CDR3 reads CASSPTSAEQFF. The CDR3 coding sequence is TGTGCCAGCAGCCCGACTAGCGCTGAGCAGTTCTTC.

This clone was seen a single time. J is TRBJ2-6 and V is TRBV5-6; D unresolved. Germline CDR1 reads SGHDT; CDR2 reads YYEEEE. The CDR3 length is 13 residues. V gave up 7 bases and J gave up 4 bases, with 9 bases separating them. This CDR3 is CASRNVGANVLTF. Written as DNA, the CDR3 is TGTGCCAGCCGTAATGTCGGGGCCAACGTCCTGACTTTC. Full variable domain (missing parts from reference TRBV5-6 and TRBJ2-6): DAGVTQSPTHLIKTRGQQVTLRCSPKSGHDTVSWYQQALGQGPQFIFQYYEEEERQRGNFPDRFSGHQFPNYSSELNVNALLLGDSALYLCASRNVGANVLTFGAGSRLTVL.

There are a few counts of this clone. The CDR3 nucleotides read TGTGCCAGCAGTGAGACAGGGGAGTTATACGGTGAGCAGTTCTTC. Protein sequence: CASSETGELYGEQFF. This rearrangement joins TRBV6-1 to TRBJ2-1; 8 nucleotides line up with TRBD1. The V gene end was trimmed by 3 bases and the J gene end by 9 bases; junction bases not matched to a gene: 10. The CDR3 is made up of 15 amino acids. The germline CDR1 and CDR2 sequences are MNHNS and SASEGT.

The DNA of the CDR3 is TGTGCCAGCAGTGAAGGGACAGATACGCAGTATTTT. Residues: CASSEGTDTQYF. The chain uses TRBV2 and TRBJ2-3, with no clear D. Germline V gene data show CDR1 as SNHLY and CDR2 as FYNNEI. Trimming took off 1 base at V and 3 bases at J, with 2 bases between the two ends. The CDR3 spans 12 residues.

The chain joins TRBV28 to TRBJ2-7; either TRBD1 or TRBD2 may fit D (5 bases each). The CDR3 loop spans 13 amino acids. V was pared by 9 bases and J by 7 bases, with 19 bases between. Germline V lookup: CDR1 MDHEN, CDR2 SYDVKM. The CDR3 sequence is CASHTRTGLEQYF. As DNA, the CDR3 is TGTGCCAGTCATACTCGAACGGGGCTTGAGCAGTACTTC.

The V call is TRBV7-2, the J call TRBJ2-7; no clear D. CDR3 length: 13 amino acids. Trimming stripped 2 bases from V and 9 bases from J, with 14 bases between. Germline V gene data show CDR1 as SGHTA and CDR2 as FQGNSA. For the CDR3, the DNA is TGTGCCAGCAGCTTAATAACCGGGCGCGGGCAGTACTTC. Translation: CASSLITGRGQYF. Complete variable domain (other parts from reference TRBV7-2 and TRBJ2-7): GAGVSQSPSNKVTEKGKDVELRCDPISGHTALYWYRQSLGQGLEFLIYFQGNSAPDKSGLPSDRFSAERTGGSVSTLTIQRTQQEDSAVYLCASSLITGRGQYFGPGTRLTVT.

The J gene is TRBJ2-4, the V gene TRBV29-1; TRBD2 is a possible D gene (5 bases). The CDR3 has 16 amino acids. In germline, CDR1 is SQVTM, CDR2 ANQGSEA. Trimming left V 5 bases short and J 5 bases short, with 22 bases between. CDR3 sequence (DNA): TGCAGCGTTATATGGGCTAGCCTGGGTCGGGAAAACATTCAGTACTTC. Translating it yields CSVIWASLGRENIQYF. Based on the CDR3 plus reference TRBV29-1 and TRBJ2-4, the full variable domain is SAVISQKPSRDICQRGTSLTIQCQVDSQVTMMFWYRQQPGQSLTLIATANQGSEATYESGFVIDKFPISRPNLTFSTLTVSNMSPEDSSIYLCSVIWASLGRENIQYFGAGTRLSVL.

The chain employs TRBV2 and TRBJ2-1; no clear D. Germline V CDR1 and CDR2: SNHLY, FYNNEI. V was shortened by 3 bases and J by 4 bases, with 4 bases between the two germline ends. The CDR3 has 12 amino acids. The CDR3 reads CASSDGYNEQFF. CDR3 in DNA: TGTGCCAGCAGTGACGGTTACAATGAGCAGTTCTTC.

J is TRBJ2-7 and V is TRBV30; 7 bases line up with TRBD1. Germline assignment: CDR1 GTSNPN and CDR2 SVGIG (reference sequence). The CDR3 contains 14 residues. V was pared by 2 bases and J by 2 bases, with 6 bases of the junction left unmatched. DNA of the CDR3: TGTGCCTGGAGTTTTGGGACAGTGGCCTACGAGCAGTACTTC. Its translation: CAWSFGTVAYEQYF. The full variable domain, in which reference TRBV30 and TRBJ2-7 provide the parts outside the CDR3, is SQTIHQWPATLVQPVGSPLSLECTVEGTSNPNLYWYRQAAGRGLQLLFYSVGIGQISSEVPQNLSASRPQDRQFILSSKKLLLSDSGFYLCAWSFGTVAYEQYFGPGTRLTVT.

This clone has at least ten counts. The CDR3 protein is CASLGAGANVLTF. As DNA, the CDR3 is TGTGCCAGCTTGGGGGCTGGGGCCAACGTCCTGACTTTC. The rearrangement links TRBV2 to TRBJ2-6, with D perhaps given as TRBD1 or TRBD2 (5 bases each). Looked up from germline, CDR1 is SNHLY and CDR2 is FYNNEI. V was trimmed by 8 bases and J by 2 bases, leaving 7 bases between them. CDR3 length: 13 residues.

The chain joins TRBV29-1 to TRBJ2-5; no clear D. With 6 bases removed from V and 7 bases from J, the gap between germline ends came to 12 bases. Germline-derived CDR1 and CDR2 are SQVTM and ANQGSEA. CDR3 length: 11 amino acids. CDR3 sequence reads: CSVTNERTQYF. CDR3 sequence (DNA): TGCAGCGTCACAAATGAGAGGACCCAGTACTTC.

This clone was recorded a few times. The V call is TRBV25-1, the J call TRBJ2-6; the D gene is possibly TRBD1 (6 bases). This CDR3 spans 18 amino acids. Deletions cut 5 bases from V and 0 bases from J, with 17 bases between. The germline gives CDR1 MGHDK, CDR2 SYGVNS. In DNA, the CDR3 is TGTGCCAGCAGTTTATTCGGGCAGGGGCCCTCTGGGGCCAACGTCCTGACTTTC. This translates into CASSLFGQGPSGANVLTF.

This clone has a handful of counts. The V gene is TRBV6-4, the J gene TRBJ2-3; D may be TRBD2 (5 bases). The CDR3 sequence is 13 residues long. Trimming took off 4 bases at V and 4 bases at J, with 9 bases between the two ends. The germline V gene has CDR1 MRHNA and CDR2 SNTAGT. The CDR3 is CASSVADSDTQYF. The CDR3 coding sequence is TGTGCCAGCAGTGTGGCGGACTCAGATACGCAGTATTTT.

This clone was detected only a few times. CDR3 amino acids: CASSLGPGLPTDTQYF. CDR3 nucleotide sequence: TGTGCCAGCAGTCTAGGTCCAGGCTTACCCACAGATACGCAGTATTTT. The chain joins TRBV28 to TRBJ2-3; no clear D. Germline CDR1 is MDHEN and CDR2 is SYDVKM. The CDR3 has 16 amino acids. Trimming removed 5 bases from V and 2 bases from J, with 17 bases in between.

CDR3 sequence: CASLSPETQYF. The CDR3 coding sequence is TGTGCCAGTCTGTCGCCCGAGACCCAGTACTTC. The chain recombines TRBV2 with TRBJ2-5; no clear D. Trimming took 9 bases from V and 5 from J, leaving 10 bases between them. Germline lookup yields CDR1 SNHLY and CDR2 FYNNEI. This CDR3 region has 11 residues.

Only a few counts were recorded for this clone. The rearrangement joins TRBV29-1 to TRBJ1-1, with no clear D. This CDR3 has 12 residues. Germline V gene data show CDR1 as SQVTM and CDR2 as ANQGSEA. Trimming took 4 bases from V and 1 from J, leaving 7 bases between them. This CDR3 is CSVGVKNTEAFF. The CDR3 nucleotides read TGCAGCGTTGGTGTGAAGAACACTGAAGCTTTCTTT. Using reference TRBV29-1 and TRBJ1-1 for the parts outside the CDR3, the full variable domain is SAVISQKPSRDICQRGTSLTIQCQVDSQVTMMFWYRQQPGQSLTLIATANQGSEATYESGFVIDKFPISRPNLTFSTLTVSNMSPEDSSIYLCSVGVKNTEAFFGQGTRLTVV.

This clone was observed a handful of times. V usage is TRBV29-1 and J usage is TRBJ1-1; maybe TRBD1 (5 bases). Germline V lookup: CDR1 SQVTM, CDR2 ANQGSEA. V was cut by 6 bases and J by 0 bases, with 23 bases left in between. The CDR3 extends over 17 amino acids. The CDR3 DNA reads TGCAGCGTCTCGAGGGAGGGACCCAACCTGATGAACACTGAAGCTTTCTTT. Its protein product is CSVSREGPNLMNTEAFF.

The rearrangement joins TRBV30 to TRBJ2-2, with 8 bases lining up with TRBD2. There are 15 residues in the CDR3. Trimming took 2 bases from V and 4 from J; bases not matched to a gene: 6. Germline loops: CDR1 GTSNPN, CDR2 SVGIG (reference sequence). The CDR3 DNA reads as TGTGCCTGGAGTTCGACTAGCGTAGGCACCGGGGAGCTGTTTTTT. Translating gives CAWSSTSVGTGELFF.

This rearrangement joins TRBV29-1 to TRBJ2-7, with 10 bases aligning to TRBD2. CDR1 is SQVTM and CDR2 is ANQGSEA in the germline V gene. The CDR3 contains 15 residues. V lost 1 base and J lost 3; bases outside the gene matches: 6. The CDR3 loop is CSVEAPSGSSYEQYF. The CDR3 coding sequence is TGCAGCGTTGAAGCCCCTAGCGGGAGTAGCTACGAGCAGTACTTC.

The chain joins TRBV27 to TRBJ1-2, with unresolved D. This CDR3 spans 11 amino acids. Trimming removed 8 bases at V and 6 bases at J, with 10 bases between. The germline CDR1 and CDR2 sequences are MNHEY and SMNVEV (reference sequence). The CDR3 DNA reads TGTGCCAGCCGAAGCGGTGATGGCTACACCTTC. It yields the protein CASRSGDGYTF.